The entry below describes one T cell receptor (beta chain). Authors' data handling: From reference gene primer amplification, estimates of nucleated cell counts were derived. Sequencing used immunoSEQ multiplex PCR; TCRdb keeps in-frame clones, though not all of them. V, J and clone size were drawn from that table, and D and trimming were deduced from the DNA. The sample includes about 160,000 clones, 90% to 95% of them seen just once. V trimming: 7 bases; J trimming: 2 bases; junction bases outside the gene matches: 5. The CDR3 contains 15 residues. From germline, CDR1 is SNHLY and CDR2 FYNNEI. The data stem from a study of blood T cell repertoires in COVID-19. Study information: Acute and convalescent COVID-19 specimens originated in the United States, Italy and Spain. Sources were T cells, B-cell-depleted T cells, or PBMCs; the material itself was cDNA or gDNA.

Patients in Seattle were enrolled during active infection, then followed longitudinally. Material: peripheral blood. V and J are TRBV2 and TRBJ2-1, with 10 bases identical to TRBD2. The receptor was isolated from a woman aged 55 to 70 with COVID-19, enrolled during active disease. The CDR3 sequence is CASTSGGRTYNEQFF. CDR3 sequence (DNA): TGTGCCAGCACTAGCGGGGGAAGAACCTACAATGAGCAGTTCTTC.